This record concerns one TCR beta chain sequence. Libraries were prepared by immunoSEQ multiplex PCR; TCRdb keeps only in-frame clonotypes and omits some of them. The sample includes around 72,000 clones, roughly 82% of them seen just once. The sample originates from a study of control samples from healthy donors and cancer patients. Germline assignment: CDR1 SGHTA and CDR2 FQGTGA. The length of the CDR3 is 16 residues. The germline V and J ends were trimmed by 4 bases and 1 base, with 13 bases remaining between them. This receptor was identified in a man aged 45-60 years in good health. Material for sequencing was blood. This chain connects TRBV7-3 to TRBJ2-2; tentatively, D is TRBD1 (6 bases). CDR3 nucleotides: TGTGCCAGCAGCTCATACCACAGGGAGAACACCGGGGAGCTGTTTTTT. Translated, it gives CASSSYHRENTGELFF. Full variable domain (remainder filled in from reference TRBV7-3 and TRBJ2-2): GAGVSQTPSNKVTEKGKYVELRCDPISGHTALYWYRQSLGQGPEFLIYFQGTGAADDSGLPNDRFFAVRPEGSVSTLKIQRTERGDSAVYLCASSSYHRENTGELFFGEGSRLTVL.